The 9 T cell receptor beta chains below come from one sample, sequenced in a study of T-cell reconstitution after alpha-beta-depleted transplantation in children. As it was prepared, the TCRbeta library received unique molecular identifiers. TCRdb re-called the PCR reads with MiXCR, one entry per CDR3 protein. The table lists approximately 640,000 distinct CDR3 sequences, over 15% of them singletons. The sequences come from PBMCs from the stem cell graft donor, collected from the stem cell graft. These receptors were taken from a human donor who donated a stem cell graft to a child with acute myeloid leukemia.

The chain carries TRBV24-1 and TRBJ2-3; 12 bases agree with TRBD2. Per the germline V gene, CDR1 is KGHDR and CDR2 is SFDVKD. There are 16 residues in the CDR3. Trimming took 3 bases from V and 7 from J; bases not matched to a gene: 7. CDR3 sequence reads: CATSDPLAGGPYTQYF. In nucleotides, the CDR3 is TGTGCCACCAGTGATCCCCTAGCGGGGGGGCCATATACGCAGTATTTT.

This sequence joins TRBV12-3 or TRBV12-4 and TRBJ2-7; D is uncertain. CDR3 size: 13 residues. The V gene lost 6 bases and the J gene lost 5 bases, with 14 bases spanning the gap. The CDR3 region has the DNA TGTGCCAGCAGCCAAGGCAAAGTCCACGAGCAGTACTTC. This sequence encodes CASSQGKVHEQYF.

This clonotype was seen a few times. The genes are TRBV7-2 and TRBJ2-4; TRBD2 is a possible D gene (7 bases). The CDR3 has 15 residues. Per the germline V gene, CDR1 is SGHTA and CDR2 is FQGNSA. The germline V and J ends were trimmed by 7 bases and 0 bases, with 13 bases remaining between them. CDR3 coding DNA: TGTGCCAGCAACCAAGGGGGGGGAGCCAAAAACATTCAGTACTTC. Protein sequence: CASNQGGGAKNIQYF. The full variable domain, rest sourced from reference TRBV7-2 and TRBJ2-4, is GAGVSQSPSNKVTEKGKDVELRCDPISGHTALYWYRQSLGQGLEFLIYFQGNSAPDKSGLPSDRFSAERTGGSVSTLTIQRTQQEDSAVYLCASNQGGGAKNIQYFGAGTRLSVL.

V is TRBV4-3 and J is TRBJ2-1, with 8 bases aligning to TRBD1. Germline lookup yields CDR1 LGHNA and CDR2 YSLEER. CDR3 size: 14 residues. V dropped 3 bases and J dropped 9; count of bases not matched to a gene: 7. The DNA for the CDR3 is TGCGCCAGCAGCCAGGACCGGACAGGGTTTGAGCAGTTCTTC. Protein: CASSQDRTGFEQFF.

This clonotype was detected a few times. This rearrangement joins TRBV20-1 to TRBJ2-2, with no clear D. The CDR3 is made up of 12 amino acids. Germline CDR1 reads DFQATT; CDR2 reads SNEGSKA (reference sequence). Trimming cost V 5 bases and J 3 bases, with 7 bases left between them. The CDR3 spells CSAALDTGELFF. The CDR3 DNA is TGCAGTGCTGCCCTGGACACCGGGGAGCTGTTTTTT.

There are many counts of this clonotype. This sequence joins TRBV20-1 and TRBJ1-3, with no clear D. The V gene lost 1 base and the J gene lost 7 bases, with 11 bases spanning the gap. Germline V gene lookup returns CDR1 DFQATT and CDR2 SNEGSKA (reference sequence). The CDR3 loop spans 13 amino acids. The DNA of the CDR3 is TGCAGTGCTAGAGTGGCGGTTTCCAACACCATATATTTT. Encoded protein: CSARVAVSNTIYF.

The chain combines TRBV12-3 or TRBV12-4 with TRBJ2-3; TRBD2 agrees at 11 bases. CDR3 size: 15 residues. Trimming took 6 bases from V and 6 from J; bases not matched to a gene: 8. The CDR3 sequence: CASSPQGTSGDTQYF. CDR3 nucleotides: TGTGCCAGCAGCCCGCAGGGGACTAGCGGCGATACGCAGTATTTT.

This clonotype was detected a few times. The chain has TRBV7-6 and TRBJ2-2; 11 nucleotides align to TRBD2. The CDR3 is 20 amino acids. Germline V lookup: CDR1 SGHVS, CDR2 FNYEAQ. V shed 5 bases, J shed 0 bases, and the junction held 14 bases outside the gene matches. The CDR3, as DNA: TGTGCCAGCAGCGCGGTAGCAACTAGCGGGGGACTATCGAACACCGGGGAGCTGTTTTTT. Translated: CASSAVATSGGLSNTGELFF.

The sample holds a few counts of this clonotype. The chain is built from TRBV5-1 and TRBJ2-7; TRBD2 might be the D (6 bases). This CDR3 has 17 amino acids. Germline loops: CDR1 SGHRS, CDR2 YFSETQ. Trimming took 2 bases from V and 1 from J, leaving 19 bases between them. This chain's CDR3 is CASSFGSGTPWSYEQYF. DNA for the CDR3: TGCGCCAGCAGCTTCGGTAGCGGCACCCCTTGGTCCTACGAGCAGTACTTC.